The 11 T cell receptor beta chains reported below all come from one sample, sequenced in a study of OX40 agonist ivuxolimab in advanced cancers. The table came from immunoSEQ multiplex PCR; TCRdb's copy has only in-frame clones and leaves some out. The table records 53,000 or so clones, about 88% of them present only once. The material sequenced was CD4+ or CD8+ T cells sorted from blood, taken in a trial of the OX40 agonist ivuxolimab. The receptors stem from an adult with an advanced solid tumor such as melanoma, head and neck, liver or kidney cancer.

The chain uses TRBV27 and TRBJ2-7; weak D call: TRBD1 (6 bases). Germline lookup yields CDR1 MNHEY and CDR2 SMNVEV (reference sequence). The CDR3 extends over 13 amino acids. V lost 3 bases and J 6 bases, leaving 12 bases between the germline ends. This chain's CDR3 is CASSFQGQGEQYF. In DNA form, the CDR3 reads TGTGCCAGCAGTTTCCAGGGGCAGGGCGAGCAGTACTTC.

This chain uses TRBV27 with TRBJ2-7; 8 bases are shared with TRBD1. The germline CDR1 and CDR2 sequences are MNHEY and SMNVEV (reference sequence). V shed 1 base, J shed 3 bases, and the junction held 5 bases outside the gene matches. The CDR3 contains 15 residues. CDR3 region: CASSLLATGVYEQYF. CDR3 bases: TGTGCCAGCAGTTTATTGGCGACAGGGGTCTACGAGCAGTACTTC.

The rearrangement links TRBV7-3 to TRBJ2-1, with 8 bases aligning to TRBD2. The V segment lost 3 bases and the J segment 9 bases; nucleotides outside the gene matches: 7. Germline-derived CDR1 and CDR2 are SGHTA and FQGTGA. The CDR3 spans 14 residues. CDR3 sequence (DNA): TGTGCCAGCAGCTTTGACGGGAGGGCCGGTGAGCAGTTCTTC. Protein product: CASSFDGRAGEQFF.

J is TRBJ2-1 and V is TRBV5-1; either TRBD1 or TRBD2 may supply D (6 bases each). Germline assignment: CDR1 SGHRS and CDR2 YFSETQ. The CDR3 is 20 residues long. V lost 4 bases to trimming and J lost 0 bases, with 26 bases between them. The CDR3 loop reads CASSPTGAPTGFSSYNEQFF. The CDR3 DNA follows: TGCGCCAGCAGCCCAACGGGGGCTCCTACAGGATTTAGCTCCTACAATGAGCAGTTCTTC.

In regard to this clone: A read error may account for a junction end that differs from germline. V is TRBV5-1 and J is TRBJ2-1; 8 bases fit TRBD2. Germline-derived CDR1 and CDR2 are SGHRS and YFSETQ. This CDR3 has 16 residues. The CDR3: CASSLQGSGGRNGQFF. CDR3 nucleotides: TGCGCCAGCAGCTTGCAGGGAAGCGGGGGTAGGAATGGGCAGTTCTTC.

The V gene is TRBV6-5, the J gene TRBJ1-5, with a weak D call TRBD1 (5 bases). The CDR3 contains 13 residues. The germline V and J ends were trimmed by 6 bases and 4 bases, with 10 bases remaining between them. Germline lookup yields CDR1 MNHEY and CDR2 SVGAGI. This chain's CDR3 is CASRGQGNQPQHF. Written as DNA, the CDR3 is TGTGCCAGCAGAGGGCAGGGTAATCAGCCCCAGCATTTT.

CDR3 sequence (DNA): TGTGCCAGCAGTCCCAGGAACACTGAAGCTTTCTTT. Translation gives CASSPRNTEAFF. The V gene is TRBV6-5, the J gene TRBJ1-1, with D unclear. Trimming left V 5 bases short and J 1 base short, with 5 bases between. This CDR3 spans 12 amino acids. The V gene's germline CDR1 is MNHEY and CDR2 SVGAGI.

This chain connects TRBV7-3 to TRBJ2-1, with 10 nucleotides matching TRBD1. CDR1 SGHTA and CDR2 FQGTGA come from the germline V gene. Unmatched junction bases numbered 4, after V lost 3 bases and J lost 2 bases. The CDR3 contains 16 residues. CDR3 loop: CASSLGGTGAYNEQFF. CDR3 nucleotide sequence: TGTGCCAGCAGCTTGGGCGGGACAGGGGCCTACAATGAGCAGTTCTTC. Full variable domain (remainder filled in from reference TRBV7-3 and TRBJ2-1): GAGVSQTPSNKVTEKGKYVELRCDPISGHTALYWYRQSLGQGPEFLIYFQGTGAADDSGLPNDRFFAVRPEGSVSTLKIQRTERGDSAVYLCASSLGGTGAYNEQFFGPGTRLTVL.

The chain has TRBV6-1 and TRBJ2-7; TRBD1 matches 12 bases. The germline gives CDR1 MNHNS, CDR2 SASEGT. The trim removed 6 bases at V and 5 bases at J, leaving 2 bases unmatched. This CDR3 is 13 amino acids long. The chain's CDR3 is CASRGTGGNEQYF. Here the CDR3 DNA reads TGTGCCAGCAGGGGGACAGGGGGCAACGAGCAGTACTTC.

This chain joins TRBV5-1 and TRBJ2-7; D might be TRBD2 (7 bases). Trimming cost V 4 bases and J 5 bases, with 16 bases left between them. The CDR3 is 14 residues long. Germline V lookup: CDR1 SGHRS, CDR2 YFSETQ. The CDR3 nucleotides read TGCGCCAGCAGCCGTACACAGGGAGGGAACGAGCAGTACTTC. It yields the protein CASSRTQGGNEQYF.

CDR3 region: CASSEASRGYEQYF. In DNA, the CDR3 is TGTGCCAGCAGTGAGGCTAGCCGGGGGTACGAGCAGTACTTC. The gene calls are TRBV5-5 and TRBJ2-7; maybe TRBD2 (6 bases). Germline V lookup: CDR1 SGHKS, CDR2 YYEKEE (reference sequence). The CDR3 runs to 14 residues. Trimming removed 5 bases from V and 4 bases from J, with 16 bases in between.